This passage covers 27 T cell receptor beta chains from one sample sequenced in a study of human T cells and chemical hapten exposure. Indicated time point: healthy volunteer bleed at 6 weeks. The starting material, unfractionated whole blood, was used for total RNA extraction. MiXCR, applied by TCRdb to the RACE reads, yields one record per CDR3 protein. This sample has roughly 80,000 distinct CDR3 sequences, with 8.5% to 9.5% found just once. Sequenced input: whole blood. The source of these receptors is a female donor in good health. Some clones in this sample may be carry-over from other donors' samples.

The sample holds a few counts of this clonotype. J is TRBJ2-3 and V is TRBV2, with unresolved D. V gave up 7 bases and J gave up 2 bases, with 10 bases separating them. The CDR3 has 13 amino acids. From germline, CDR1 is SNHLY and CDR2 FYNNEI. CDR3 loop: CASMIQPTDTQYF. CDR3 in DNA: TGTGCCAGCATGATCCAACCCACAGATACGCAGTATTTT.

This clonotype was seen ten or more times. The chain joins TRBV7-2 to TRBJ2-3, with D perhaps given as TRBD1 or TRBD2 (6 bases each). The V gene's germline CDR1 is SGHTA and CDR2 FQGNSA. The V gene lost 3 bases and the J gene lost 2 bases, with 12 bases spanning the gap. The CDR3 covers 15 residues. This CDR3 reads CASSFRGPNTDTQYF. Written as DNA, the CDR3 is TGTGCCAGCAGCTTCCGGGGGCCAAACACAGATACGCAGTATTTT.

In its sample, this clonotype was seen a few times. The chain uses TRBV6-5 and TRBJ2-5; the D is unclear. Germline values: CDR1 MNHEY, CDR2 SVGAGI. V dropped 6 bases and J dropped 4 bases, with 21 bases sitting between them. The CDR3 loop spans 16 amino acids. CDR3 DNA: TGTGCCAGCAGCCCCACCTGGGCCACAGAGAGAGAGACCCAGTACTTC. It translates to CASSPTWATERETQYF.

This clonotype was observed a handful of times. The DNA of the CDR3 is TGTGCCATCAGCCTAAGCGGCGGTGAAAAACTGTTTTTT. As protein: CAISLSGGEKLFF. This sequence joins TRBV10-3 and TRBJ1-4; D is unresolved. The CDR3 totals 13 residues. V gave up 6 bases and J gave up 7 bases, with 12 bases separating them. CDR1 and CDR2 from the germline V gene are ENHRY and SYGVKD.

The sample holds many counts of this clonotype. The chain combines TRBV5-1 with TRBJ2-6; D gene ambiguous. The V end lost 0 bases, the J end lost 1 base, and 8 bases lay between the germline ends. The CDR3 has 16 amino acids. Germline CDR1 reads SGHRS; CDR2 reads YFSETQ. The CDR3 nucleotides read TGCGCCAGCAGCTTGGGTGTCAGTTCTGGGGCCAACGTCCTGACTTTC. It translates to CASSLGVSSGANVLTF.

This clonotype showed up just a few times. This sequence joins TRBV6-5 and TRBJ2-1; D is undetermined. From germline, CDR1 is MNHEY and CDR2 SVGAGI. CDR3 size: 15 residues. V lost 4 bases and J 2 bases, leaving 12 bases between the germline ends. The CDR3 DNA sequence: TGTGCCAGCAGTTTCCTTGGAGAACCCTACAATGAGCAGTTCTTC. Protein: CASSFLGEPYNEQFF.

This clonotype was seen a few times. The J gene is TRBJ2-3, the V gene TRBV5-4, with D uncertain. The CDR3 covers 14 residues. Per germline, CDR1 SGHNT and CDR2 YYREEE (reference sequence). V gave up 0 bases and J gave up 5 bases, with 10 bases separating them. The CDR3 nucleotides are TGTGCCAGCAGCTTGGAAGGTCTGAAAGATACGCAGTATTTT. Protein: CASSLEGLKDTQYF.

This clonotype was seen a few times. This chain joins TRBV12-3 or TRBV12-4 and TRBJ1-1, with 7 bases aligning to TRBD1. J gave up 11 bases and V 2 bases, and 8 bases lay outside the gene matches. The CDR3 runs 13 residues. The CDR3 DNA reads as TGTGCCAGCAGTTTAAAAGGGGGCGTAAGGGCTTTCTTT. Residues: CASSLKGGVRAFF.

CDR3 protein: CASSSVKLPSYNSPLHF. The CDR3 nucleotides are TGTGCCAGTAGCTCGGTGAAGCTCCCCTCCTATAATTCACCCCTCCACTTT. The chain is built from TRBV19 and TRBJ1-6, with D hard to call. The CDR3 consists of 17 residues. From germline, CDR1 is LNHDA and CDR2 SQIVND (reference sequence). V was shortened by 6 bases and J by 0 bases, with 15 bases between the two germline ends.

This clonotype has ten or more counts. The J gene is TRBJ2-6, the V gene TRBV7-2; D could derive from TRBD1 or TRBD2 (5 bases each). Between the trimmed V and J ends, which lost 3 bases and 2 bases, there was a span of 20 bases. This CDR3 contains 19 residues. Looked up from germline, CDR1 is SGHTA and CDR2 is FQGNSA. CDR3 residues: CASSLHGGTRLAGANVLTF. CDR3 sequence (DNA): TGTGCCAGCAGCTTGCATGGTGGGACCCGTTTAGCTGGGGCCAACGTCCTGACTTTC.

The gene calls are TRBV7-9 and TRBJ1-2; TRBD1 agrees at 7 bases. Losses at the gene ends were 5 bases for V and 1 base for J; bases not matched to a gene: 4. The germline V gene encodes CDR1 SEHNR and CDR2 FQNEAQ (reference sequence). The CDR3 length is 14 residues. CDR3 nucleotides: TGTGCCAGCAGCACGGGACAGATTAACTATGGCTACACCTTC. This encodes CASSTGQINYGYTF.

This clonotype has ten or more counts. This chain uses TRBV5-1 with TRBJ2-3, with D possibly TRBD1 on 5 matching bases. The germline V and J ends were trimmed by 2 bases and 0 bases, with 10 bases remaining between them. Looked up from germline, CDR1 is SGHRS and CDR2 is YFSETQ. The CDR3 length is 15 residues. The CDR3 loop reads CASSLQVTSTDTQYF. The CDR3 DNA sequence: TGCGCCAGCAGCTTACAGGTTACTAGCACAGATACGCAGTATTTT.

V and J are TRBV4-2 and TRBJ1-2; D not certain. Germline loops: CDR1 LGHNA, CDR2 YNFKEQ. Trimming took 0 bases from V and 0 from J, leaving 14 bases between them. CDR3 length equals 17 residues. The chain's CDR3 is CASSQEQRTDTNYGYTF. The CDR3 DNA is TGTGCCAGCAGCCAAGAGCAAAGGACTGATACTAACTATGGCTACACCTTC.

This clonotype was recorded a few times. The chain employs TRBV7-9 and TRBJ2-3, with 8 bases aligning to TRBD2. CDR3 length equals 16 residues. CDR1 is SEHNR and CDR2 is FQNEAQ in the germline V gene (reference sequence). Unmatched junction bases numbered 13, after V lost 5 bases and J lost 6 bases. The CDR3 region is CASSPSGRFGLDTQYF. The CDR3 DNA sequence: TGTGCCAGCAGCCCTAGCGGGCGGTTTGGTTTGGATACGCAGTATTTT.

This rearrangement joins TRBV24-1 to TRBJ2-1, with D unresolved. Trimming took off 3 bases at V and 5 bases at J, with 13 bases between the two ends. This CDR3 comprises 15 residues. Looked up from germline, CDR1 is KGHDR and CDR2 is SFDVKD. CDR3 in amino acids: CATSDRTPGHNEQFF. DNA for the CDR3: TGTGCCACCAGTGATCGAACTCCCGGCCACAATGAGCAGTTCTTC.

This clonotype came up many times. This sequence joins TRBV20-1 and TRBJ2-7; 8 bases are a match to TRBD1. CDR3 length: 17 amino acids. V lost 1 base and J lost 0; bases outside the gene matches: 11. Germline-derived CDR1 and CDR2 are DFQATT and SNEGSKA (reference sequence). CDR3 bases: TGCAGTGCTAGAGTGGCCCTCGGGACAGGTCCCTCCTACGAGCAGTACTTC. Translated: CSARVALGTGPSYEQYF.

This clonotype was seen many times. J is TRBJ2-7 and V is TRBV6-1; D call uncertain. Germline loops: CDR1 MNHNS, CDR2 SASEGT. Trimming stripped 3 bases from V and 0 bases from J, with 12 bases between. The length of the CDR3 is 15 residues. Here the CDR3 DNA reads TGTGCCAGCAGTGATTTAGTGGACGCCTCCTACGAGCAGTACTTC. It codes for CASSDLVDASYEQYF.

This clonotype was counted at least ten times. V usage is TRBV11-1 and J usage is TRBJ2-6; 10 nucleotides align to TRBD1. Germline lookup yields CDR1 SGHAT and CDR2 FQDESV (reference sequence). Unmatched junction bases numbered 3, after V lost 5 bases and J lost 2 bases. CDR3 length: 16 amino acids. The CDR3 is CASSETGGPGANVLTF. For the CDR3, the DNA is TGTGCCAGCAGCGAGACAGGGGGCCCTGGGGCCAACGTCCTGACTTTC.

The chain recombines TRBV6-2 or TRBV6-3 with TRBJ1-2; D gene unclear. The germline V gene has CDR1 MNHEY and CDR2 SVGEGT. The CDR3 sequence is 13 residues long. V dropped 6 bases and J dropped 5 bases, with 13 bases sitting between them. Here the CDR3 reads CASRTRGFYGYTF. The CDR3 DNA sequence: TGTGCCAGCAGAACCCGTGGCTTTTATGGCTACACCTTC.

This clonotype has a count of ten or more. CDR3 in amino acids: CASSVQGTEAFF. CDR3 nucleotides: TGTGCCAGCAGCGTACAGGGCACTGAAGCTTTCTTT. J is TRBJ1-1 and V is TRBV7-2; weak D call: TRBD1 (6 bases). The V end was cut by 5 bases, the J end by 4 bases, with 8 bases between. Germline CDR1 SGHTA, CDR2 FQGNSA. CDR3 length: 12 amino acids.

Concerning this clonotype itself: It may be a read error: a sequence one base away is much more abundant. This sequence joins TRBV18 and TRBJ2-7; D not certain. The CDR3 is 10 amino acids. Germline CDR1 reads KGHSH; CDR2 reads LQKENI. The CDR3: CVSSPYEQYF. CDR3 bases: TGTGTCAGCTCTCCCTACGAGCAGTACTTC. Full variable domain (missing parts from reference TRBV18 and TRBJ2-7): NAGVMQNPRHLVRRRGQEARLRCSPMKGHSHVYWYRQLPEEGLKFMVYLQKENIIDESGMPKERFSAEFPKEGPSILRIQQVVRGDSAAYFCVSSPYEQYFGPGTRLTVT.

This clonotype was counted between two and nine times. The CDR3 nucleotides are TGTGCCAGCAGTTTGGGACAGGGGAGCTCTGGGGCCAACGTCCTGACTTTC. Its protein is CASSLGQGSSGANVLTF. The rearrangement joins TRBV6-4 to TRBJ2-6, with TRBD1 identical over 10 bases. Germline CDR1 is MRHNA and CDR2 is SNTAGT. CDR3 length equals 17 residues. The J segment lost 0 bases and the V segment lost 5 bases, leaving 4 bases of the junction unmatched.

This sequence joins TRBV10-3 and TRBJ2-5, with 8 bases identical to TRBD2. With V trimmed by 10 bases and J by 5 bases, 9 bases remained unmatched. The CDR3 contains 13 residues. Germline assignment: CDR1 ENHRY and CDR2 SYGVKD. DNA for the CDR3: TGTGCCACCGGGGGGGGAACCGCCGAGACCCAGTACTTC. It specifies CATGGGTAETQYF.

The gene calls are TRBV28 and TRBJ1-2; TRBD1 aligns across 7 bases. Germline V lookup: CDR1 MDHEN, CDR2 SYDVKM. This CDR3 region has 15 residues. V lost 5 bases and J lost 1; bases outside the gene matches: 7. The CDR3 sequence: CASSRAQGNNYGYTF. The DNA of the CDR3 is TGTGCCAGCAGTAGGGCACAGGGGAATAACTATGGCTACACCTTC.

This clonotype showed up many times. Here the CDR3 DNA reads TGTGCCAGCACGACGGGGACGAAAGCTTTCTTT. Protein sequence: CASTTGTKAFF. The chain combines TRBV18 with TRBJ1-1; a weak D match, TRBD1 (5 bases). Trimming shortened V by 8 bases and J by 9 bases, and 13 bases separated the two germline ends. The CDR3 loop spans 11 amino acids. CDR1 is KGHSH and CDR2 is LQKENI in the germline V gene.

The V gene is TRBV7-2, the J gene TRBJ1-4; TRBD1 is a possible D gene (5 bases). Trimming took 7 bases from V and 3 from J, leaving 15 bases between them. This CDR3 is 15 amino acids long. Germline V CDR1 and CDR2: SGHTA, FQGNSA. The CDR3 here is CASTLFGDANEKLFF. Here the CDR3 DNA reads TGTGCCAGCACCCTCTTCGGGGACGCTAATGAAAAACTGTTTTTT. The variable domain in full, completed from reference TRBV7-2 and TRBJ1-4, reads GAGVSQSPSNKVTEKGKDVELRCDPISGHTALYWYRQSLGQGLEFLIYFQGNSAPDKSGLPSDRFSAERTGGSVSTLTIQRTQQEDSAVYLCASTLFGDANEKLFFGSGTQLSVL.

This clonotype was seen a handful of times. V usage is TRBV27 and J usage is TRBJ2-7; 11 positions agree with TRBD1. The junction had 9 bases not matched to a gene; V was cut back by 7 bases and J by 13 bases. Germline values: CDR1 MNHEY, CDR2 SMNVEV (reference sequence). The CDR3 totals 12 residues. The CDR3 DNA is TGTGCCAGCACCACTGGACAGGGGGCGTATTACTTC. Protein: CASTTGQGAYYF.